A single sample is the source of the 30 T cell receptor beta chains below, sequenced in a study of blood T cell repertoires in COVID-19. The table came from immunoSEQ multiplex PCR; TCRdb's copy has only in-frame clones and leaves some out. This sample has approximately 77,000 clones, with 85% found just once. The material sequenced was peripheral blood. The origin of the receptors is a man aged 50-59 years with COVID-19, enrolled during active disease.

The rearrangement joins TRBV14 to TRBJ2-6; D is unclear. CDR3 size: 15 residues. Trimming took off 1 base at V and 0 bases at J, with 4 bases between the two ends. Germline V gene data show CDR1 as SGHDN and CDR2 as FVKESK. The CDR3 coding sequence is TGTGCCAGCAGCCAAGGACTCTCTGGGGCCAACGTCCTGACTTTC. Amino acids: CASSQGLSGANVLTF.

Only a few counts were recorded for this clone. The J gene is TRBJ2-7, the V gene TRBV29-1, with 12 bases fitting TRBD2. J was trimmed by 0 bases and V by 6 bases; bases with no gene match: 3. CDR3 size: 14 residues. CDR1 is SQVTM and CDR2 is ANQGSEA in the germline V gene. CDR3 amino acids: CSVRTSGDSYEQYF. CDR3 nucleotide sequence: TGCAGCGTGAGGACTAGCGGGGACTCCTACGAGCAGTACTTC.

CDR3 loop: CASSDIGLAGVWEQFF. The DNA for the CDR3 is TGTGCCAGCAGTGATATAGGACTAGCGGGAGTGTGGGAGCAGTTCTTC. The genes are TRBV28 and TRBJ2-1; 13 bases match TRBD2. The germline V gene has CDR1 MDHEN and CDR2 SYDVKM. J lost 10 bases, V lost 5 bases, and 11 bases had no gene match. The CDR3 runs to 16 residues.

By frequency in the sample, this clone is medium-sized (0.01 to 0.1%). This chain joins TRBV5-1 and TRBJ1-2; 9 bases line up with TRBD1. Germline assignment: CDR1 SGHRS and CDR2 YFSETQ. The CDR3 length is 16 residues. The ends lost 1 base at V and 5 bases at J; junction bases unmatched: 9. The CDR3 nucleotides are TGCGCCAGCAGCTTGCCGGGACAGGGTCCCAAATATGGCTACACCTTC. The encoded protein is CASSLPGQGPKYGYTF.

The chain links TRBV14 to TRBJ2-7; 7 bases align to TRBD1. The J segment lost 3 bases and the V segment lost 3 bases, leaving 11 bases of the junction unmatched. CDR3 size: 16 residues. Germline CDR1 and CDR2: SGHDN and FVKESK. The CDR3, as DNA: TGTGCCAGCAGCCAGGGACAGCTCCATTTCCTCTACGAGCAGTACTTC. It codes for CASSQGQLHFLYEQYF.

This chain joins TRBV6-2 or TRBV6-3 and TRBJ1-5, with TRBD1 matching 7 bases. Germline loops: CDR1 MNHEY, CDR2 SVGEGT. With V trimmed by 5 bases and J by 3 bases, 4 bases remained unmatched. The length of the CDR3 is 14 residues. CDR3 in amino acids: CASSPGQFNQPQHF. The CDR3 DNA reads as TGTGCCAGCAGTCCGGGACAGTTCAATCAGCCCCAGCATTTT.

The chain is built from TRBV10-3 and TRBJ2-3, with TRBD1 matching over 9 bases. Germline V gene sequence: CDR1 ENHRY, CDR2 SYGVKD. CDR3 length: 15 residues. V was pared by 3 bases and J by 3 bases, with 4 bases of the junction left unmatched. DNA of the CDR3: TGTGCCATCAGTGACGGGACAGGGACGACAGATACGCAGTATTTT. It codes for CAISDGTGTTDTQYF.

The V and J genes are TRBV6-5 and TRBJ2-7; 11 nucleotides line up with TRBD2. J lost 2 bases, V lost 5 bases, and 5 bases had no gene match. Looked up from germline, CDR1 is MNHEY and CDR2 is SVGAGI. This CDR3 is 15 amino acids long. CDR3 sequence (DNA): TGTGCCAGCAGTCTTAGCGGGAGGGTAGCCTACGAGCAGTACTTC. Translated, it gives CASSLSGRVAYEQYF.

This clone was seen just once. This chain connects TRBV6-5 to TRBJ1-1, with 9 bases matching TRBD1. V lost 5 bases to trimming and J lost 5 bases; unmatched junction nucleotides: 6. The germline gives CDR1 MNHEY, CDR2 SVGAGI. The CDR3 is 14 amino acids. DNA of the CDR3: TGTGCCAGCAGTCGTACAGGGGGCAGGACTGAAGCTTTCTTT. It specifies CASSRTGGRTEAFF.

This clone showed up just once. The chain recombines TRBV14 with TRBJ2-1, with a possible D match to TRBD2 (5 bases). Germline CDR1 SGHDN, CDR2 FVKESK. Trimming took off 3 bases at V and 0 bases at J, with 12 bases between the two ends. The CDR3 is made up of 16 amino acids. The CDR3 here is CASSHPVGNSYNEQFF. The CDR3 DNA sequence: TGTGCCAGCAGCCACCCGGTCGGGAACTCCTACAATGAGCAGTTCTTC.

V usage is TRBV10-3 and J usage is TRBJ1-1, with D possibly matching TRBD1 (6 bases). This CDR3 is built from 14 residues. Trimming pared 6 bases from V and 7 bases from J, leaving 18 bases between. In germline, CDR1 is ENHRY, CDR2 SYGVKD. The CDR3 nucleotides read TGTGCCATCAGAGGAAACGTGGGGGCAGATGAAGCTTTCTTT. Its translation: CAIRGNVGADEAFF.

V is TRBV4-1 and J is TRBJ2-5; D possibly corresponds to TRBD1 (5 bases). The V end was cut by 1 base, the J end by 2 bases, with 8 bases between. This CDR3 spans 14 amino acids. Germline CDR1 and CDR2: MGHRA and YSYEKL. Written as DNA, the CDR3 is TGCGCCAGCAGCCAAGGTTCAGGGCAAGAGACCCAGTACTTC. Protein sequence: CASSQGSGQETQYF.

The chain couples TRBV7-2 to TRBJ1-2, with D maybe TRBD1 (5 bases). The CDR3 has 14 residues. From germline, CDR1 is SGHTA and CDR2 FQGNSA. Trimming took off 6 bases at V and 6 bases at J, with 17 bases between the two ends. This CDR3 reads CASRAGGAANGYTF. CDR3 coding DNA: TGTGCCAGCAGGGCCGGCGGGGCGGCTAATGGCTACACCTTC.

The J gene is TRBJ1-2, the V gene TRBV24-1; D perhaps matches TRBD1 (5 bases). CDR3 length: 15 amino acids. V lost 4 bases to trimming and J lost 8 bases, with 19 bases between them. CDR1 is KGHDR and CDR2 is SFDVKD in the germline V gene. The CDR3 is CATSDPGGAPTGYTF. In DNA form, the CDR3 reads TGTGCCACCAGTGACCCTGGCGGGGCCCCGACCGGCTACACCTTC.

This chain uses TRBV7-2 with TRBJ2-3; 10 positions match TRBD2. V lost 5 bases and J lost 1; bases outside the gene matches: 6. Germline V gives CDR1 SGHTA, CDR2 FQGNSA. The CDR3 consists of 16 residues. The CDR3 DNA sequence: TGTGCCAGCAGCCTCCGACTAGCGGGCCGCACAGATACGCAGTATTTT. Translation: CASSLRLAGRTDTQYF.

The rearrangement links TRBV10-2 to TRBJ1-2, with D perhaps TRBD1 (5 bases). The V gene's germline CDR1 is WSHSY and CDR2 SAAADI. The CDR3 extends over 13 amino acids. The V and J ends lost 0 bases and 7 bases respectively, with 9 bases between them. Here the CDR3 reads CASSESRGGGYTF. CDR3 coding DNA: TGCGCCAGCAGTGAGTCGAGGGGAGGTGGCTACACCTTC.

This rearrangement joins TRBV10-3 to TRBJ2-6, with D possibly matching TRBD2 (5 bases). The CDR3 consists of 17 residues. Germline V gene data show CDR1 as ENHRY and CDR2 as SYGVKD. V was cut by 6 bases and J by 4 bases, with 19 bases left in between. The CDR3 bases are TGTGCCATCAGCTTCGGGGTGATAAGTGACGGGGCCAACGTCCTGACTTTC. It yields the protein CAISFGVISDGANVLTF.

The chain has TRBV9 and TRBJ2-7; 8 nucleotides agree with TRBD2. Germline CDR1 reads SGDLS; CDR2 reads YYNGEE. The CDR3 length is 16 residues. J was trimmed by 4 bases and V by 4 bases; bases with no gene match: 13. The DNA of the CDR3 is TGTGCCAGCAGCCCTGCGGGGGGAGTGGCCCAGTACGAGCAGTACTTC. Encoded protein: CASSPAGGVAQYEQYF. Full variable domain (remainder filled in from reference TRBV9 and TRBJ2-7): DSGVTQTPKHLITATGQRVTLRCSPRSGDLSVYWYQQSLDQGLQFLIQYYNGEERAKGNILERFSAQQFPDLHSELNLSSLELGDSALYFCASSPAGGVAQYEQYFGPGTRLTVT.

A single count supports this clone. The chain joins TRBV10-3 to TRBJ2-3, with 13 positions matching TRBD2. The germline gives CDR1 ENHRY, CDR2 SYGVKD. This CDR3 has 16 amino acids. Unmatched junction bases numbered 13, after V lost 11 bases and J lost 5 bases. The CDR3 sequence: CAARTSGRNSGDTQYF. CDR3 coding DNA: TGTGCCGCCCGGACTAGCGGGAGAAATAGTGGAGATACGCAGTATTTT.

The V call is TRBV29-1, the J call TRBJ1-2; TRBD1 aligns across 10 bases. After removal of 5 bases from V and 0 bases from J, the junction contained 6 bases not matched to a gene. This CDR3 is built from 15 residues. Germline V gene sequence: CDR1 SQVTM, CDR2 ANQGSEA. The CDR3 DNA sequence: TGCAGCGTTCGTGACAGGGGGCAAGCTAACTATGGCTACACCTTC. It specifies CSVRDRGQANYGYTF.

This chain uses TRBV10-3 with TRBJ2-7; 7 bases are a match to TRBD1. The CDR3 has 18 residues. CDR1 and CDR2 from the germline V gene are ENHRY and SYGVKD. V shed 2 bases, J shed 6 bases, and the junction held 19 bases outside the gene matches. CDR3 residues: CAISETSGTANPIREQYF. The CDR3 nucleotides are TGTGCCATCAGTGAGACTTCCGGGACAGCAAACCCAATACGCGAGCAGTACTTC.

The gene calls are TRBV12-5 and TRBJ1-2; D unresolved. Trimming took off 3 bases at V and 4 bases at J, with 9 bases between the two ends. The length of the CDR3 is 13 residues. Germline loops: CDR1 LGHNT, CDR2 FRNRAP. This CDR3 reads CASGFGVGYGYTF. The CDR3 DNA is TGTGCTAGTGGTTTCGGGGTGGGCTATGGCTACACCTTC.

CDR3 sequence (DNA): TGTGCCAGCTCACAATTGGTGGGGACAGTAATCGGCGGGGAGCTGTTTTTT. It is translated as CASSQLVGTVIGGELFF. The chain carries TRBV18 and TRBJ2-2; TRBD1 matches 7 bases. The CDR3 spans 17 residues. From germline, CDR1 is KGHSH and CDR2 LQKENI. Trimming cost V 4 bases and J 7 bases; bases outside gene matches: 15.

This clone was counted once. The genes are TRBV4-3 and TRBJ2-2; 9 nucleotides align to TRBD2. The germline gives CDR1 LGHNA, CDR2 YSLEER. This CDR3 is built from 18 residues. Trimming removed 4 bases from V and 5 bases from J; junction bases left unmatched: 14. The CDR3 DNA is TGCGCCAGCAGCCCGACGGTAGCGGGAGAAGGTGGGACCGGGGAGCTGTTTTTT. It encodes CASSPTVAGEGGTGELFF.

Written as DNA, the CDR3 is TGTGCCATCAGTGTTGGTAGCGGCTCCTACGAGCAGTACTTC. Translating gives CAISVGSGSYEQYF. V and J are TRBV10-3 and TRBJ2-7, with D perhaps TRBD2 (6 bases). Between the trimmed V and J ends, which lost 4 bases and 0 bases, there was a span of 10 bases. The CDR3 consists of 14 residues. Per germline, CDR1 ENHRY and CDR2 SYGVKD.

This clone has more than one count but fewer than ten. V is TRBV7-3 and J is TRBJ2-3, with 7 positions matching TRBD2. CDR3 size: 16 residues. CDR1 and CDR2 from the germline V gene are SGHTA and FQGTGA. The trim removed 2 bases at V and 0 bases at J, leaving 5 bases unmatched. The CDR3 sequence: CASSLYGRPSTDTQYF. The CDR3 DNA follows: TGTGCCAGCAGCTTATACGGGAGGCCTAGCACAGATACGCAGTATTTT. Combining the CDR3 with reference TRBV7-3 and TRBJ2-3 gives the whole variable domain GAGVSQTPSNKVTEKGKYVELRCDPISGHTALYWYRQSLGQGPEFLIYFQGTGAADDSGLPNDRFFAVRPEGSVSTLKIQRTERGDSAVYLCASSLYGRPSTDTQYFGPGTRLTVL.

The J gene is TRBJ1-2, the V gene TRBV18, with D possibly matching TRBD1 (5 bases). The CDR3 sequence is 12 residues long. Trimming removed 2 bases at V and 5 bases at J, with 6 bases between. Germline CDR1 is KGHSH and CDR2 is LQKENI. The DNA for the CDR3 is TGTGCCAGCTCACCAGGGGGGTATGGCTACACCTTC. This sequence encodes CASSPGGYGYTF.

The genes are TRBV2 and TRBJ1-1; perhaps TRBD1 as D (6 bases). Germline loops: CDR1 SNHLY, CDR2 FYNNEI. V shed 0 bases and J shed 5 bases, with 10 bases lying between them. The CDR3 is 14 amino acids. CDR3 amino acids: CASSEARQATEAFF. The CDR3 DNA reads as TGTGCCAGCAGTGAAGCCCGACAGGCGACTGAAGCTTTCTTT.

This rearrangement joins TRBV24-1 to TRBJ2-1; 8 bases agree with TRBD2. Germline V gives CDR1 KGHDR, CDR2 SFDVKD. J lost 9 bases, V lost 3 bases, and 12 bases had no gene match. The CDR3 is 16 residues long. The CDR3 loop is CATSDPGLVTRGEQFF. Here the CDR3 DNA reads TGTGCCACCAGTGATCCGGGACTAGTCACTCGCGGTGAGCAGTTCTTC.

The chain uses TRBV5-1 and TRBJ2-7, with TRBD2 matching over 8 bases. Germline assignment: CDR1 SGHRS and CDR2 YFSETQ. V shed 3 bases and J 6 bases; nucleotides not matched to a gene: 14. The length of the CDR3 is 16 residues. CDR3 in amino acids: CASSSGLAPSSGEQYF. The CDR3 DNA follows: TGCGCCAGCAGCTCTGGACTAGCCCCCTCCTCGGGCGAGCAGTACTTC. The whole variable domain, remainder taken from reference TRBV5-1 and TRBJ2-7, is KAGVTQTPRYLIKTRGQQVTLSCSPISGHRSVSWYQQTPGQGLQFLFEYFSETQRNKGNFPGRFSGRQFSNSRSEMNVSTLELGDSALYLCASSSGLAPSSGEQYFGPGTRLTVT.